The 2 T cell receptor beta chains reported below all come from one sample, sequenced in a study of T cells in Graves' hyperthyroidism and ophthalmopathy. RNA transcripts gave rise to amplified TCR beta CDR3 regions. In the first-round RT-PCR of the TCR CDR3, the HTBI primer set was used. TCRdb itself ran the multiplex PCR reads through MiXCR, one entry per CDR3 protein. Of 410,000 or so distinct CDR3 sequences in the sample, over 12% were seen once. The sequenced material came from blood. These receptors were taken from a man aged 18 to 30 with Graves' ophthalmopathy.

At least ten counts were recorded for this clonotype. The CDR3 nucleotides read TGCGCCAGCAGTGAGTCGGTGGGTAACAGAAAGATCACCGGGGAGCTGTTTTTT. Protein product: CASSESVGNRKITGELFF. The chain has TRBV10-1 and TRBJ2-2; D not certain. The germline V gene has CDR1 WNHNN and CDR2 SYGVQD (reference sequence). V dropped 0 bases and J dropped 4 bases, with 18 bases sitting between them. The CDR3 is 18 residues long.

The sample holds a few counts of this clonotype. The rearrangement links TRBV5-6 to TRBJ1-1; no clear D. Trimming shortened V by 2 bases and J by 1 base, and 12 bases separated the two germline ends. In germline, CDR1 is SGHDT, CDR2 YYEEEE. CDR3 length: 15 amino acids. The CDR3, as DNA: TGTGCCAGCAGCTTCGGGGTCCGCGGGAACACTGAAGCTTTCTTT. This encodes CASSFGVRGNTEAFF.